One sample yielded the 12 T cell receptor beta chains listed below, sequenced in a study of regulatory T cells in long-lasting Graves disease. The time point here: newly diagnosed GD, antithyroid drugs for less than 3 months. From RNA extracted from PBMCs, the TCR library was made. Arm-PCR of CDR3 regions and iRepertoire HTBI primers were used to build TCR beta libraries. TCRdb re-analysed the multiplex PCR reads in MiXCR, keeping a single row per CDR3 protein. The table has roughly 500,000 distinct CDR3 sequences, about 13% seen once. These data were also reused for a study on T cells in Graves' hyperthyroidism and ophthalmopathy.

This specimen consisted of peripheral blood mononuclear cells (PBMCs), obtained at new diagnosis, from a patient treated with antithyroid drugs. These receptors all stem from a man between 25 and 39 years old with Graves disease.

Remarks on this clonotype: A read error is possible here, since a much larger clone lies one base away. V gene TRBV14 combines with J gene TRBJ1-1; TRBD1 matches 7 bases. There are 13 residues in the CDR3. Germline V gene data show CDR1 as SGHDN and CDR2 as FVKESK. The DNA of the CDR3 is TGTACCAGCAGCCACAGGGGGAACACTGAAGCTTTCTTT. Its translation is CTSSHRGNTEAFF.

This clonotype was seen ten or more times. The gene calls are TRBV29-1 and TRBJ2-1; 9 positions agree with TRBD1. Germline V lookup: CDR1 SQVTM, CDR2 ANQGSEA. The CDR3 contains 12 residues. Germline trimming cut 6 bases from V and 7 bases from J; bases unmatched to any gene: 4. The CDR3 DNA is TGCAGCGTGGACAGGGGTTCGAATGAGCAGTTCTTC. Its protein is CSVDRGSNEQFF.

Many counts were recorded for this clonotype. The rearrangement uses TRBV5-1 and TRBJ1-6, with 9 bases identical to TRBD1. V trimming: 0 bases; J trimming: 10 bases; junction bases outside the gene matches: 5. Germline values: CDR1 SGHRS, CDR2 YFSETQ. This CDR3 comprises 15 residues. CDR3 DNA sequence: TGCGCCAGCAGCTTGGAAGGACAGGGGTTGTCACCCCTCCACTTT. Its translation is CASSLEGQGLSPLHF.

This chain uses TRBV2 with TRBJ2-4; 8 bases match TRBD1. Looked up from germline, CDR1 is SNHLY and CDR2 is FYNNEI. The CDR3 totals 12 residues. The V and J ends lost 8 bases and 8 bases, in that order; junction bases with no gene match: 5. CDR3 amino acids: CASSGGRDIQYF. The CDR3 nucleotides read TGTGCCAGCTCAGGGGGCCGGGACATTCAGTACTTC.

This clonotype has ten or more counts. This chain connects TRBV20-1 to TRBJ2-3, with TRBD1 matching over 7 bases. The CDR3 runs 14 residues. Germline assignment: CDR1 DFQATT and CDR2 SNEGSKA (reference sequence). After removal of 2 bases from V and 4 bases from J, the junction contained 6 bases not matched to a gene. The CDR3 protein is CSARPQGVADTQYF. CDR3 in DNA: TGCAGTGCTAGACCCCAGGGGGTCGCAGATACGCAGTATTTT.

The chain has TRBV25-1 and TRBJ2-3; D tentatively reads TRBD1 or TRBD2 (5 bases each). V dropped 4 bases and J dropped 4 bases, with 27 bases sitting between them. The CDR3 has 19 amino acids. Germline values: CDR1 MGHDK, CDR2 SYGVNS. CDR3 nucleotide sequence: TGTGCCAGCAGTGTCTGGGGCCCCCGGGACCGCGAAACAGCAGATACGCAGTATTTT. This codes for CASSVWGPRDRETADTQYF.

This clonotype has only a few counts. The CDR3 region is CASAAAKNIQYF. CDR3 DNA sequence: TGTGCTAGTGCCGCGGCCAAAAACATTCAGTACTTC. The rearrangement links TRBV12-5 to TRBJ2-4, with D hard to call. Trimming stripped 7 bases from V and 1 base from J, with 5 bases between. Germline-derived CDR1 and CDR2 are LGHNT and FRNRAP. The CDR3 length is 12 residues.

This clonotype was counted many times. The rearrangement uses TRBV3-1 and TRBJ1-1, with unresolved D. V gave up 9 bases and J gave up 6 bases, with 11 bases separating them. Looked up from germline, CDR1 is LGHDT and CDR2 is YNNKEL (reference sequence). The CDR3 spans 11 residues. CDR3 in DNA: TGTGCCAGTAAGAGGAATTCTGAAGCTTTCTTT. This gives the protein CASKRNSEAFF.

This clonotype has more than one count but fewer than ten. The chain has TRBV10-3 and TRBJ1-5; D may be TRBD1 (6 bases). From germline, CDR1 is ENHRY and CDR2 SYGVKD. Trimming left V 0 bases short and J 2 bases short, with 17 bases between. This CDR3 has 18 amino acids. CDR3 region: CAISESSRGLGGNQPQHF. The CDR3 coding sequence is TGTGCCATCAGTGAGTCAAGCAGGGGTTTGGGAGGCAATCAGCCCCAGCATTTT.

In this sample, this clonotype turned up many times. CDR3 bases: TGTGCCAGCAGCTTAGGTGGAGGGGGCCACAATGAGCAGTTCTTC. This encodes CASSLGGGGHNEQFF. V gene TRBV7-9 combines with J gene TRBJ2-1; D possibly corresponds to TRBD1 (7 bases). Germline values: CDR1 SEHNR, CDR2 FQNEAQ (reference sequence). V was clipped by 1 base and J by 5 bases, with 12 bases between them. This CDR3 has 15 amino acids. Together with reference TRBV7-9 and TRBJ2-1, the CDR3 gives the full variable domain: DTGVSQNPRHKITKRGQNVTFRCDPISEHNRLYWYRQTLGQGPEFLTYFQNEAQLEKSRLLSDRFSAERPKGSFSTLEIQRTEQGDSAMYLCASSLGGGGHNEQFFGPGTRLTVL.

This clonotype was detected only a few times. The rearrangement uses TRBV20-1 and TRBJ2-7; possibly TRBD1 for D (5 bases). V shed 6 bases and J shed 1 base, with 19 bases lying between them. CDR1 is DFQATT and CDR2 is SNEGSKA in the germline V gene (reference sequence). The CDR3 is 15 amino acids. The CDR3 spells CSATKRQRRSYEQYF. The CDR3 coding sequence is TGCAGTGCCACGAAACGACAGCGTAGATCCTACGAGCAGTACTTC.

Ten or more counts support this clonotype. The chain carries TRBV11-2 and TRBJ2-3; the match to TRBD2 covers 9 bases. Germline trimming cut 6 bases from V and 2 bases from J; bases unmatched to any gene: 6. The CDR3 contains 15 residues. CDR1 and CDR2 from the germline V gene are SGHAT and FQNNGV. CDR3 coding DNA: TGTGCCAGCAGGCGAGCGGGAGGCCTCACAGATACGCAGTATTTT. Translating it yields CASRRAGGLTDTQYF.